The rows below give T cell receptor beta chains drawn from one sample of a study of beta chain features in type 1 diabetes. The repertoire was sequenced with immunoSEQ multiplex PCR; TCRdb's copy has only in-frame clones and lacks some. The table lists hundreds of thousands of clones, around 15% of them singletons. Sequencing input: naive CD4+ T cells from blood. These receptors all stem from a man aged 18-30 years in good health. The CDR3 runs from the conserved cysteine through the conserved F or W. A D gene is named only where the DNA matches it firmly. Clone size, where shown, is once, few, many, or a class for clones that have expanded.

size: few
V: TRBV7-2
J: TRBJ1-4
D: NA
CDR3: CASSRAGATNEKLFF
DNA: TGTGCCAGCAGCCGAGCAGGGGCAACTAATGAAAAACTGTTTTTT

size: NA
V: TRBV11-2
J: TRBJ2-1
D: NA
CDR3: CASSLRLSSYNEQFF
DNA: TGTGCCAGCAGCTTAAGGTTGAGCTCCTACAATGAGCAGTTCTTC

size: NA
V: TRBV7-9
J: TRBJ1-5
D: NA
CDR3: CASSPSPSGVTQHF
DNA: TGTGCCAGCAGCCCCTCCCCTTCAGGGGTAACCCAGCATTTT

size: few
V: TRBV27
J: TRBJ2-1
D: TRBD2
CDR3: CASTRTSGRHEQFF
DNA: TGTGCCAGCACCAGGACTAGCGGGAGGCATGAGCAGTTCTTC

size: NA
V: TRBV18
J: TRBJ2-7
D: NA
CDR3: CASSAAYEQYF
DNA: TGTGCCAGCTCTGCCGCCTACGAGCAGTACTTC

size: NA
V: TRBV30
J: TRBJ1-2
D: NA
CDR3: CAWSLGGDHYGYTF
DNA: TGTGCCTGGAGTCTAGGAGGCGACCACTATGGCTACACCTTC

size: few
V: TRBV27
J: TRBJ1-3
D: NA
CDR3: CASSPRGGLGNTIYF
DNA: TGTGCCAGCAGCCCTCGAGGAGGGCTAGGAAACACCATATATTTT

size: NA
V: TRBV7-3
J: TRBJ1-1
D: TRBD1
CDR3: CASSTGGMNTEAFF
DNA: TGTGCCAGCAGTACAGGGGGAATGAACACTGAAGCTTTCTTT

size: NA
V: TRBV9
J: TRBJ2-5
D: NA
CDR3: CASSARLASPSQETQYF
DNA: TGTGCCAGCAGCGCCCGCCTAGCTAGCCCCTCTCAAGAGACCCAGTACTTC

size: few
V: TRBV7-9
J: TRBJ1-2
D: NA
CDR3: CASSFIFSTRYGYTF
DNA: TGTGCCAGCAGCTTTATCTTTTCGACTAGGTATGGCTACACCTTC

size: few
V: TRBV4-2
J: TRBJ1-2
D: NA
CDR3: CASSQDWGASSLANYGYTF
DNA: TGTGCCAGCAGCCAAGACTGGGGGGCCTCGAGTCTAGCTAACTATGGCTACACCTTC

size: few
V: TRBV27
J: TRBJ1-2
D: NA
CDR3: CASSSAGVGYTF
DNA: TGTGCCAGCAGTTCCGCAGGGGTTGGCTACACCTTC

size: NA
V: TRBV30
J: TRBJ2-7
D: NA
CDR3: CAWSARDSQYF
DNA: TGTGCCTGGAGTGCCCGGGACTCACAGTACTTC

size: NA
V: TRBV11-2
J: TRBJ2-7
D: NA
CDR3: CASSLLGKVYEQYF
DNA: TGTGCCAGCAGCTTACTGGGTAAGGTCTACGAGCAGTACTTC

size: NA
V: TRBV6-6
J: TRBJ2-3
D: NA
CDR3: CASSKGYGEDTQYF
DNA: TGTGCCAGCAGCAAGGGGTACGGGGAAGATACGCAGTATTTT

size: few
V: TRBV4-2
J: TRBJ2-2
D: TRBD1
CDR3: CASSPQGAGELFF
DNA: TGTGCCAGCAGCCCCCAGGGGGCGGGGGAGCTGTTTTTT

size: few
V: TRBV7-2
J: TRBJ1-4
D: NA
CDR3: CASSSQRRSTNEKLFF
DNA: TGTGCCAGCAGCTCCCAGAGGAGGTCAACTAATGAAAAACTGTTTTTT

size: NA
V: TRBV7-2
J: TRBJ2-6
D: NA
CDR3: CASSLVQGPYSGANVLTF
DNA: TGTGCCAGCAGCTTAGTGCAGGGGCCTTACTCTGGGGCCAACGTCCTGACTTTC

size: NA
V: TRBV5-4
J: TRBJ2-1
D: NA
CDR3: CASRQGAGEHNEQFF
DNA: TGTGCCAGCAGACAGGGCGCCGGGGAACACAATGAGCAGTTCTTC

size: many
V: TRBV7-9
J: TRBJ2-4
D: NA
CDR3: CASSPGRTPRIQYF
DNA: TGTGCCAGCAGCCCCGGGCGTACACCTCGTATTCAGTACTTC

size: NA
V: TRBV7-2
J: TRBJ2-3
D: TRBD2
CDR3: CASGGLATDTQYF
DNA: TGTGCCAGCGGGGGACTAGCGACAGATACGCAGTATTTT

size: few
V: TRBV5-1
J: TRBJ2-5
D: NA
CDR3: CASSLVGFGETQYF
DNA: TGCGCCAGCAGCTTGGTTGGTTTTGGGGAGACCCAGTACTTC

size: NA
V: TRBV25-1
J: TRBJ1-1
D: NA
CDR3: CASSVQGFRTEAFF
DNA: TGTGCCAGCAGTGTTCAGGGCTTTCGGACTGAAGCTTTCTTT

size: few
V: TRBV5-1
J: TRBJ2-5
D: NA
CDR3: CASSLGGAETQYF
DNA: TGCGCCAGCAGCTTGGGAGGGGCAGAGACCCAGTACTTC

size: few
V: TRBV4-3
J: TRBJ1-4
D: NA
CDR3: CASSQDGPRLFF
DNA: TGCGCCAGCAGCCAAGACGGCCCTAGACTGTTTTTT

size: NA
V: TRBV4-2
J: TRBJ1-5
D: NA
CDR3: CASSQDRNSYQPQHF
DNA: TGTGCCAGCAGCCAAGATAGGAACAGCTATCAGCCCCAGCATTTT